A selection of T cell receptor beta chains follows, all from one sample in a study of blood T cell repertoires in COVID-19. The table came from immunoSEQ multiplex PCR; TCRdb's copy has only in-frame clones and leaves some out. Altogether more than 300,000 clones are present, 86% being singletons, with the ten largest covering roughly 4%. The sequenced sample was PBMCs or T cells enriched from blood (not recorded which). The receptors were gathered from a man in his thirties or forties who had recovered from COVID-19. Both conserved end residues are part of each CDR3. The D gene is left open where the match is weak. Clone size appears in some rows only: once, few, many, or a class for an expanded clone.

V gene	D gene	clone size	J gene	CDR3 protein	CDR3 DNA
TRBV24-1	TRBD2	.	TRBJ2-3	CATSDWAGGYTDTQYF	TGTGCCACCAGTGATTGGGCGGGAGGGTACACAGATACGCAGTATTTT
TRBV5-1	TRBD2	.	TRBJ2-2	CASSPLAGRSGELFF	TGCGCCAGCAGCCCCCTAGCGGGACGGTCTGGGGAGCTGTTTTTT
TRBV2	TRBD2	.	TRBJ2-1	CASRRTSGMQGEQFF	TGTGCCAGCAGGCGGACTAGCGGGATGCAGGGGGAGCAGTTCTTC
TRBV25-1	.	.	TRBJ1-1	CASSEGENTEAFF	TGTGCCAGCAGTGAAGGAGAAAACACTGAAGCTTTCTTT
TRBV12-3/TRBV12-4	.	once	TRBJ2-1	CASSLRAYNEQFF	TGTGCCAGCAGTTTGAGGGCCTACAATGAGCAGTTCTTC
TRBV7-9	TRBD2	.	TRBJ2-1	CASSGTSGRQSYNEQFF	TGTGCCAGCAGCGGGACTAGCGGGAGGCAATCCTACAATGAGCAGTTCTTC
TRBV24-1	TRBD2	.	TRBJ2-5	CATSETLGGAGGPGETQYF	TGTGCCACCAGTGAGACTCTCGGCGGAGCGGGGGGCCCTGGAGAGACCCAGTACTTC
TRBV27	TRBD1	once	TRBJ2-7	CASSSRQGALYEQYF	TGTGCCAGCAGTTCGCGACAGGGGGCACTCTACGAGCAGTACTTC
TRBV6-5	TRBD1	.	TRBJ1-1	CASSVDRTEAFF	TGTGCCAGCAGCGTGGACAGGACTGAAGCTTTCTTT
TRBV14	.	.	TRBJ2-3	CASSVITTALDTQYF	TGTGCCAGCAGCGTAATCACTACCGCACTGGATACGCAGTATTTT
TRBV6-4	.	.	TRBJ2-5	CASSDNRRKETQYF	TGTGCCAGCAGTGATAATCGGCGGAAAGAGACCCAGTACTTC
TRBV7-2	.	.	TRBJ1-6	CASSSGGASSYNSPLHF	TGTGCCAGCAGCTCCGGGGGGGCGAGCTCCTATAATTCACCCCTCCACTTT
TRBV6-2/TRBV6-3	.	once	TRBJ2-7	CASSYEALSYEQYF	TGTGCCAGCAGTTACGAAGCGCTCTCCTACGAGCAGTACTTC
TRBV27	.	.	TRBJ2-3	CASSPIAGGRGTDTQYF	TGTGCCAGCAGTCCGATCGCCGGGGGGCGCGGCACAGATACGCAGTATTTT
TRBV19	TRBD2	.	TRBJ2-1	CATKLAGGSEQFF	TGTGCCACCAAACTAGCGGGAGGGAGTGAGCAGTTCTTC
TRBV7-9	.	.	TRBJ2-3	CASSLAMQTGRDTQYF	TGTGCCAGCAGCTTAGCGATGCAAACAGGGCGAGATACGCAGTATTTT
TRBV3-1/TRBV3-2	TRBD2	.	TRBJ2-1	CASSGSGAPYNEQFF	TGTGCGTCTAGCGGGAGTGGGGCCCCCTACAATGAGCAGTTCTTC
TRBV12-5	TRBD1	.	TRBJ1-5	CASGSYRGGNQPQHF	TGTGCTAGTGGTTCGTACAGGGGTGGCAATCAGCCCCAGCATTTT
TRBV11-3	.	.	TRBJ1-1	CASSLVTGLGPTEAFF	TGTGCCAGCAGCTTAGTGACAGGCCTTGGGCCCACTGAAGCTTTCTTT
TRBV4-1	TRBD1	.	TRBJ2-7	CASSLDPGQGVEQYF	TGCGCCAGCAGCCTTGATCCGGGACAGGGGGTCGAGCAGTACTTC
TRBV29-1	.	once	TRBJ1-2	CSVGFRDTRLYGYTF	TGCAGCGTTGGCTTCCGGGACACCCGTTTGTATGGCTACACCTTC
TRBV10-2	.	.	TRBJ1-5	CASSGERGRGDSNQPQHF	TGCGCCAGCAGTGGGGAGCGGGGCCGGGGGGATAGCAATCAGCCCCAGCATTTT
TRBV24-1	.	many	TRBJ2-1	CATSVAEQFF	TGTGCCACCAGTGTGGCGGAACAGTTCTTC
TRBV9	.	.	TRBJ2-2	CASSLLGGGSGGELFF	TGTGCCAGCAGCCTCTTAGGGGGAGGGTCTGGCGGGGAGCTGTTTTTT
TRBV3-1/TRBV3-2	TRBD1	.	TRBJ2-7	CASSPDRSRAEQYF	TGTGCCAGCAGCCCGGACAGGTCGAGGGCCGAGCAGTACTTC
TRBV19	TRBD1	few	TRBJ1-5	CASSIGQAGAQPQHF	TGTGCCAGTAGTATTGGACAGGCGGGTGCTCAGCCCCAGCATTTT
TRBV27	.	.	TRBJ2-6	CASKKGPSRSGANVLTF	TGTGCCAGCAAGAAGGGGCCTTCCCGCTCTGGGGCCAACGTCCTGACTTTC